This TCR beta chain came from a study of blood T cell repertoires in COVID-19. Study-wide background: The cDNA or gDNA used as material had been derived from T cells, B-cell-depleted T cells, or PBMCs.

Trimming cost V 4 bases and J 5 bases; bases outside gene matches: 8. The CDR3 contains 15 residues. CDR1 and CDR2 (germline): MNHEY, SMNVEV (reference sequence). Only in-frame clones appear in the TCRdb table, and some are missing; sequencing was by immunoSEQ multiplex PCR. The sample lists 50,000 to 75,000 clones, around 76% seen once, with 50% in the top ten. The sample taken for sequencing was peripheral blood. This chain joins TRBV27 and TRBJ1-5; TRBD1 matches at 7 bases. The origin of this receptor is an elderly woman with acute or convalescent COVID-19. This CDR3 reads CASSSTGLGDQPQHF. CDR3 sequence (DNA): TGTGCCAGCAGTTCGACAGGGCTCGGGGATCAGCCCCAGCATTTT.